The 21 T cell receptor beta chains reported below all come from one sample, sequenced in a study of cytomegalovirus exposure and HLA in healthy donors. Primers included in the PCR were 60 Vbeta and 13 Jbeta primers. The data were produced by immunoSEQ multiplex PCR, yet TCRdb's version contains in-frame clones alone and is incomplete. There are about 25,000 clones in the sample; 70% occur only once, and about 4.2% lies in the top ten. The source material was PBMCs. The receptors shown here come from a woman aged 45-65 years in good health and CMV-seronegative.

The rearrangement links TRBV9 to TRBJ1-1; 10 bases fit TRBD1. After removal of 2 bases from V and 10 bases from J, the junction contained 8 bases not matched to a gene. CDR1 and CDR2 (germline): SGDLS, YYNGEE. The CDR3 is 14 amino acids. Here the CDR3 DNA reads TGTGCCAGCAGCGTTGGGACAGGGGTGATTAGAGCTTTCTTT. It encodes CASSVGTGVIRAFF.

CDR3 in amino acids: CASSLSGENTEAFF. In DNA, the CDR3 is TGTGCCAGCAGCTTATCCGGAGAGAACACTGAAGCTTTCTTT. The chain carries TRBV7-8 and TRBJ1-1; D ambiguous. V lost 2 bases to trimming and J lost 1 base, with 8 bases between them. Germline V gives CDR1 SGHVS, CDR2 FQNEAQ. The CDR3 has 14 residues.

The chain recombines TRBV5-6 with TRBJ1-6; 8 nucleotides match TRBD1. V was pared by 4 bases and J by 9 bases, with 6 bases of the junction left unmatched. This CDR3 has 14 residues. Germline CDR1 and CDR2: SGHDT and YYEEEE. The CDR3 sequence is CASSVGQDGSPLHF. CDR3 nucleotides: TGTGCCAGCAGCGTGGGACAGGATGGTTCACCCCTCCACTTT. Based on the CDR3 plus reference TRBV5-6 and TRBJ1-6, the full variable domain is DAGVTQSPTHLIKTRGQQVTLRCSPKSGHDTVSWYQQALGQGPQFIFQYYEEEERQRGNFPDRFSGHQFPNYSSELNVNALLLGDSALYLCASSVGQDGSPLHFGNGTRLTVT.

This chain connects TRBV7-9 to TRBJ2-5; 9 nucleotides agree with TRBD2. With 8 bases clipped from V and 1 base from J, the junction kept 20 bases outside the gene matches. This CDR3 has 19 residues. The V gene's germline CDR1 is SEHNR and CDR2 FQNEAQ (reference sequence). The CDR3 DNA sequence: TGTGCCAGCCACAGGTTTGGCGGGAGGGAGGATACGTTCCAAGAGACCCAGTACTTC. This sequence encodes CASHRFGGREDTFQETQYF.

The rearrangement joins TRBV6-6 to TRBJ1-1; 8 nucleotides agree with TRBD1. Germline CDR1 MNHNY, CDR2 SVGAGI (reference sequence). V trimming: 6 bases; J trimming: 7 bases; junction bases outside the gene matches: 10. The CDR3 sequence is 14 residues long. CDR3 region: CASRTTDRGVEAFF. The CDR3 DNA is TGTGCCAGCAGAACCACCGACAGGGGCGTTGAAGCTTTCTTT.

The CDR3 DNA is TGTGCCAGCAGCTTTTCCGGCAGGGGATCAATTGAAGCTTTCTTT. Translated: CASSFSGRGSIEAFF. The chain links TRBV7-8 to TRBJ1-1, with D maybe TRBD1 (6 bases). Germline CDR1 and CDR2: SGHVS and FQNEAQ. The CDR3 has 15 residues. The V gene lost 3 bases and the J gene lost 7 bases, with 18 bases spanning the gap.

This chain joins TRBV9 and TRBJ2-1, with a possible D match to TRBD2 (6 bases). The CDR3 spans 15 residues. The germline V and J ends were trimmed by 5 bases and 0 bases, with 12 bases remaining between them. The germline CDR1 and CDR2 sequences are SGDLS and YYNGEE. CDR3 in amino acids: CASSNSGFSYNEQFF. The CDR3 region has the DNA TGTGCCAGCAGTAATAGCGGCTTCTCCTACAATGAGCAGTTCTTC.

V is TRBV28 and J is TRBJ1-1; no clear D gene. V lost 6 bases and J lost 11, with 16 bases in between. The CDR3 has 12 residues. Germline V CDR1 and CDR2: MDHEN, SYDVKM. The CDR3 DNA is TGTGCCAGCAGAGATCTGGGGAGTGGGGCTTTCTTT. As protein: CASRDLGSGAFF.

The chain couples TRBV5-1 to TRBJ2-3; 8 bases are a match to TRBD2. The CDR3 is 17 amino acids. Looked up from germline, CDR1 is SGHRS and CDR2 is YFSETQ. V was clipped by 4 bases and J by 3 bases; unmatched bases: 13. This chain's CDR3 is CASSPAPVSGATDTQYF. The CDR3 nucleotides read TGCGCCAGCAGCCCCGCCCCGGTTAGCGGGGCAACAGATACGCAGTATTTT.

V gene TRBV5-1 combines with J gene TRBJ2-2, with TRBD2 matching 10 bases. This CDR3 comprises 16 residues. V shed 2 bases and J 2 bases; nucleotides not matched to a gene: 3. In germline, CDR1 is SGHRS, CDR2 YFSETQ. The CDR3 protein is CASSFLAGANTGELFF. In DNA form, the CDR3 reads TGCGCCAGCAGCTTTCTAGCGGGGGCTAACACCGGGGAGCTGTTTTTT.

V usage is TRBV11-3 and J usage is TRBJ2-1; 7 nucleotides line up with TRBD1. CDR1 is SGHNT, CDR2 YENEEA, per germline. This CDR3 has 13 amino acids. Trimming took 2 bases from V and 15 from J; bases not matched to a gene: 10. This CDR3 reads CASSLTRTGRSFF. The CDR3 DNA is TGTGCCAGCAGCTTAACCCGGACAGGCCGCTCGTTCTTC.

V gene TRBV2 combines with J gene TRBJ1-1, with D hard to call. Germline-derived CDR1 and CDR2 are SNHLY and FYNNEI. The CDR3 is 13 amino acids. The V end lost 8 bases, the J end lost 0 bases, and 10 bases lay between the germline ends. The CDR3 bases are TGTGCCAGCCCATACTCCATGAACACTGAAGCTTTCTTT. This gives the protein CASPYSMNTEAFF.

The V gene is TRBV28, the J gene TRBJ2-7; 7 bases line up with TRBD1. This CDR3 is built from 14 residues. V lost 6 bases to trimming and J lost 2 bases; unmatched junction nucleotides: 7. Germline V lookup: CDR1 MDHEN, CDR2 SYDVKM. CDR3 sequence: CASSDPGQTYEQYF. In nucleotides, the CDR3 is TGTGCCAGCAGCGATCCGGGACAGACCTACGAGCAGTACTTC.

The rearrangement uses TRBV15 and TRBJ2-7, with TRBD1 matching 7 bases. The CDR3 spans 14 residues. Trimming cost V 0 bases and J 6 bases; bases outside gene matches: 5. Germline V gives CDR1 LNHNV, CDR2 YYDKDF (reference sequence). The DNA of the CDR3 is TGTGCCACCAGCAGAGACAGGGGGTATGCCGAGCAGTACTTC. This encodes CATSRDRGYAEQYF.

The chain carries TRBV6-5 and TRBJ2-1; TRBD2 matches 8 bases. The junction had 11 bases not matched to a gene; V was cut back by 5 bases and J by 8 bases. This CDR3 is built from 15 residues. CDR1 is MNHEY and CDR2 is SVGAGI in the germline V gene. In DNA form, the CDR3 reads TGTGCCAGCAGTCGAACCGGACTCGGGGGGGATGAGCAGTTCTTC. Amino acid sequence: CASSRTGLGGDEQFF.

This clone was detected a few times. The V call is TRBV27, the J call TRBJ1-4; D gene unclear. Germline CDR1 MNHEY, CDR2 SMNVEV (reference sequence). This CDR3 has 14 residues. The V and J ends lost 3 bases and 3 bases respectively, with 8 bases between them. In DNA, the CDR3 is TGTGCCAGCAGTTTGGGCCTTCCTAATGAAAAACTGTTTTTT. As protein: CASSLGLPNEKLFF.

This clone was picked up one time. V and J are TRBV9 and TRBJ1-2; weak D call: TRBD1 (5 bases). CDR3 length: 15 amino acids. CDR1 and CDR2 from the germline V gene are SGDLS and YYNGEE. Deletions cut 0 bases from V and 5 bases from J, with 14 bases between. The CDR3 protein is CASSVEGRAKYGYTF. The DNA of the CDR3 is TGTGCCAGCAGCGTAGAGGGCAGGGCAAAGTATGGCTACACCTTC.

This chain links TRBV6-5 with TRBJ2-7; 7 bases agree with TRBD1. Germline lookup yields CDR1 MNHEY and CDR2 SVGAGI. The CDR3 sequence is 13 residues long. Unmatched junction bases numbered 10, after V lost 8 bases and J lost 6 bases. DNA for the CDR3: TGTGCCAGCGGGGTTGGTAGGGGGCTCGAGCAGTACTTC. Amino acids: CASGVGRGLEQYF.

This clone was seen a handful of times. The rearrangement uses TRBV7-6 and TRBJ2-5; D not certain. CDR3 length: 14 residues. Germline CDR1 and CDR2: SGHVS and FNYEAQ. V was pared by 0 bases and J by 7 bases, with 12 bases between. The CDR3 DNA follows: TGTGCCAGCAGCTTAGCGCAGCTGTCGGGGACCCAGTACTTC. It specifies CASSLAQLSGTQYF.

The CDR3 nucleotides read TGCGCCAGCAGCTCGCAGGGATCCTACGAGCAGTACTTC. Its translation is CASSSQGSYEQYF. The rearrangement joins TRBV5-1 to TRBJ2-7; possible D gene TRBD1, 5 bases. The ends were cut back, 3 bases at V and 1 base at J, with 8 bases in the middle. CDR3 length equals 13 residues. The V gene's germline CDR1 is SGHRS and CDR2 YFSETQ.

The chain is built from TRBV6-5 and TRBJ1-2; TRBD1 might be the D (5 bases). V lost 6 bases, J lost 8 bases, and 19 bases lay in between. This CDR3 spans 14 amino acids. CDR1 is MNHEY and CDR2 is SVGAGI in the germline V gene. In DNA, the CDR3 is TGTGCCAGCAGGAAACTCGGGGGACGGGGAGGCTACACCTTC. Protein: CASRKLGGRGGYTF.